Listed below are T cell receptor beta chains from one sample, sequenced in a study of radiotherapy plus CTLA-4 blockade in lung cancer. TCRdb's table, derived via immunoSEQ multiplex PCR, lists solely in-frame clones and lacks some. The sample holds 35,000 to 45,000 clones; about 74% are singletons and the top ten take less than 3%. Specimen: peripheral blood, collected from a patient treated with radiotherapy plus ipilimumab. Receptors were obtained from a human donor with non-small cell lung cancer whose response to radiotherapy plus ipilimumab could not be evaluated. Each CDR3 is given with its conserved first and last residue. The D gene is left open where the match is weak. A clone size is listed for some rows: how often the clone was seen (once, few, many), or a class if it is expanded.

v_call	j_call	d_call	clone_size	cdr3_nt	cdr3_aa
TRBV11-3	TRBJ2-7	NA	NA	TGTGCCAGCAGCTCGGACTTAGACGTCGAGCAGTACTTC	CASSSDLDVEQYF
TRBV13	TRBJ1-2	TRBD1	once	TGTGCCAGCAGCTTGGGACAGGGCAGCTATGGCTACACCTTC	CASSLGQGSYGYTF
TRBV7-3	TRBJ2-7	NA	NA	TGTGCCAGCAGCTTAGTAGGAGGTCTCCCCTACGAGCAGTACTTC	CASSLVGGLPYEQYF
TRBV7-2	TRBJ2-7	NA	NA	TGTGCCAGCAGCTTAGATCAGGTAGCGCGCGAGCAGTACTTC	CASSLDQVAREQYF
TRBV7-8	TRBJ2-2	TRBD1	NA	TGTGCCAGCAGCTCCCAGGGGGCGGACGGGGAGCTGTTTTTT	CASSSQGADGELFF
TRBV7-2	TRBJ2-7	TRBD2	once	TGTGCCAGCAGCTTACGGCTCGGGGGGGACGAGCAGTACTTC	CASSLRLGGDEQYF
TRBV7-2	TRBJ1-2	NA	NA	TGTGCCAGCAGCTTTGACCCCCAGACAGAGTGGGGCTACACCTTC	CASSFDPQTEWGYTF
TRBV2	TRBJ2-1	TRBD1	once	TGTGCCCTTGTTTTGGGACAGATTTACAATGAGCAGTTCTTC	CALVLGQIYNEQFF
TRBV4-3	TRBJ2-3	NA	NA	TGCGCCAGCAGCCAAGAAGGCTCTAGCGACCCCACAGATACGCAGTATTTT	CASSQEGSSDPTDTQYF
TRBV18	TRBJ2-5	NA	once	TGTGCCAGCTCACCCTTGGACACACAAGAGACCCAGTACTTC	CASSPLDTQETQYF
TRBV11-2	TRBJ1-4	NA	NA	TGTGCCAGCAGCTTAGGAGGGCCCGGAGGTGAAAAACTGTTTTTT	CASSLGGPGGEKLFF